The entry that follows covers one TCR beta chain sequence. The sample is drawn from a study of blood T cells in healthy people across ages. A second PCR, run for about 6 to 12 cycles, used a sample-barcoded 5' primer plus a J-beta primer mix. A template-switch adaptor containing 12 random nucleotides labeled each cDNA molecule. MiXCR, applied by TCRdb to the 5' RACE reads, yields one record per CDR3 protein. Of about 1.7 million distinct CDR3 sequences listed, roughly 27% are singletons. Trimming stripped 0 bases from V and 7 bases from J, with 9 bases between. The CDR3 spans 13 residues. In germline, CDR1 is KGHSH, CDR2 LQKENI.

Sequencing used blood. The chain carries TRBV18 and TRBJ1-1; tentatively, D is TRBD1 (5 bases). The clonotype was recovered from a woman under 40 in good health. CDR3 sequence: CASSPPDSIEAFF. As DNA, the CDR3 is TGTGCCAGCTCACCACCCGACAGCATTGAAGCTTTCTTT. The variable domain in full, completed from reference TRBV18 and TRBJ1-1, reads NAGVMQNPRHLVRRRGQEARLRCSPMKGHSHVYWYRQLPEEGLKFMVYLQKENIIDESGMPKERFSAEFPKEGPSILRIQQVVRGDSAAYFCASSPPDSIEAFFGQGTRLTVV.